This T cell receptor beta chain was sequenced in a study of shared clonotypes between healthy human individuals. Study-level findings and limits: The expectation was that sequencing depth would affect clonotype sharing among donors.

V gave up 0 bases and J gave up 4 bases, with 12 bases separating them. There are 16 residues in the CDR3. The germline V gene has CDR1 MGHRA and CDR2 YSYEKL. The test was conducted at deep level. In the authors' methods: Filtering differed for immunoSEQ, which gave only junction sequences without quality scores. This table comes from immunoSEQ multiplex PCR, and its TCRdb copy is limited to in-frame clones, with some not included. The DNA was the basis for D and trimming; V, J and clone size are from that table. Of about 2.1 million clones listed, 90% to 95% are singletons. CD45RO-negative cells were positively selected for CCR7, leaving out terminally differentiated effector memory CD45RA+ cells. A word on this clone: No antigen is known for it.

The sample taken for sequencing was naive CD8+ T cells from PBMCs. This receptor was taken from a man between 18 and 29 years old in good health. Some clones in this sample may be carry-over from other donors' samples. This chain joins TRBV4-1 and TRBJ1-4; no definite D call. This chain's CDR3 is CASSQDLLDLNEKLFF. The CDR3 DNA reads as TGCGCCAGCAGCCAAGATCTCTTAGATCTTAATGAAAAACTGTTTTTT.